The 18 T cell receptor beta chains below were found in one sample sequenced in a study of blood T cells in healthy people across ages. A second PCR of about 7 to 11 cycles used a sample-barcoded 5' primer and a J-beta primer mix. TCRdb reprocessed the 5' RACE reads with MiXCR, giving one entry per CDR3 protein. The table includes 650,000 to 700,000 distinct CDR3 sequences, 40% to 65% detected once. Sequenced sample: blood. Every receptor here comes from a woman over 75 in good health.

The chain uses TRBV25-1 and TRBJ2-4; D perhaps matches TRBD1 (6 bases). The CDR3 covers 15 residues. Germline V gene data show CDR1 as MGHDK and CDR2 as SYGVNS. V lost 2 bases and J lost 7, with 15 bases in between. The CDR3 bases are TGTGCCAGCAGTGAAAGGGGGAGTCCCGGGAACATTCAGTACTTC. Encoded protein: CASSERGSPGNIQYF.

This clonotype was observed a single time. This sequence may be a read error, since a much larger clone differs from it by one base. The chain is built from TRBV12-3 or TRBV12-4 and TRBJ2-5; perhaps TRBD2 as D (6 bases). The CDR3 contains 15 residues. The germline V and J ends were trimmed by 4 bases and 11 bases, with 23 bases remaining between them. CDR3 loop: CASSSETRTRYKQYF. In nucleotides, the CDR3 is TGTGCCAGCAGTTCCGAGACTAGAACAAGGTACAAGCAGTACTTC.

The chain carries TRBV7-2 and TRBJ2-4; 7 bases fit TRBD1. The J call may be incorrect, as the DNA end agrees better with TRBJ2-7. CDR3 length equals 15 residues. Germline V gene lookup returns CDR1 SGHTA and CDR2 FQGNSA. The DNA of the CDR3 is TGTGCCAGCAGCTTAGCCGGGACAGACCCCTACGAGCAGTACTTC. Amino acid sequence: CASSLAGTDPYEQYF.

The sample holds many counts of this clonotype. The V and J genes are TRBV29-1 and TRBJ2-7; D is undetermined. V lost 5 bases and J lost 5, with 13 bases in between. This CDR3 is 12 amino acids long. Germline V gene sequence: CDR1 SQVTM, CDR2 ANQGSEA. CDR3: CSVSGNLNEQYF. The CDR3 DNA is TGCAGCGTTTCCGGCAATTTGAACGAGCAGTACTTC.

This clonotype was seen a handful of times. At one of its ends the junction is not consistent with the germline gene, which may arise from a read error. The genes are TRBV20-1 and TRBJ2-4; D is tentatively TRBD1 or TRBD2 (6 bases each). This CDR3 comprises 15 residues. Germline V gives CDR1 DFQATT, CDR2 SNEGSKA (reference sequence). The CDR3, as DNA: TGCAGTGCTAGAGCGGGGGCACTTTCGGGAAACATTCGGTACTTC. Amino acid sequence: CSARAGALSGNIRYF.

This chain joins TRBV27 and TRBJ2-1; TRBD2 is a possible D gene (6 bases). The CDR3 loop spans 14 amino acids. Trimming left V 8 bases short and J 6 bases short, with 17 bases between. Germline values: CDR1 MNHEY, CDR2 SMNVEV (reference sequence). In DNA form, the CDR3 reads TGTGCCAGCTCGACTAGGATGGGGGGCAATGAGCAGTTCTTC. Residues: CASSTRMGGNEQFF.

J is TRBJ2-1 and V is TRBV6-1; 10 bases align to TRBD2. Germline values: CDR1 MNHNS, CDR2 SASEGT. CDR3 size: 16 residues. V lost 5 bases, J lost 4 bases, and 8 bases stayed unmatched. This chain's CDR3 is CASSKEGTSVYNEQFF. The CDR3, as DNA: TGTGCCAGCAGTAAGGAGGGGACTAGCGTTTACAATGAGCAGTTCTTC.

The CDR3 DNA is TGCGCCAGCAGCTTTACTAGCGGGACGAACGGGGAGCTGTTTTTT. Protein sequence: CASSFTSGTNGELFF. The chain has TRBV5-1 and TRBJ2-2; 10 bases map to TRBD2. Germline trimming cut 2 bases from V and 7 bases from J; bases unmatched to any gene: 5. This CDR3 comprises 15 residues. Germline lookup yields CDR1 SGHRS and CDR2 YFSETQ.

As regards this clonotype: It may be a read error: a sequence one base away is much more abundant. The V gene is TRBV5-1, the J gene TRBJ2-5; D is possibly TRBD1 (5 bases). In germline, CDR1 is SGHRS, CDR2 YFSETQ. Trimming cost V 0 bases and J 11 bases, with 20 bases left between them. CDR3 length: 15 amino acids. The CDR3 region is CASSLGQSGYNEQYF. CDR3 in DNA: TGCGCCAGCAGCTTGGGACAGTCTGGCTACAATGAGCAGTACTTC.

As regards this clonotype: A read error may explain this, as a much larger clone is one base away. The rearrangement links TRBV29-1 to TRBJ1-5, with D uncertain. The CDR3 has 12 amino acids. Trimming pared 5 bases from V and 4 bases from J, leaving 9 bases between. Germline V gene lookup returns CDR1 SQVTM and CDR2 ANQGSEA. This CDR3 reads CSVRELNQPQHF. The CDR3 DNA follows: TGCAGCGTTAGAGAGCTGAATCAGCCCCAGCATTTT.

This clonotype was detected many times. This rearrangement joins TRBV10-3 to TRBJ2-1, with D possibly matching TRBD2 (6 bases). The germline V gene has CDR1 ENHRY and CDR2 SYGVKD. With 0 bases removed from V and 7 bases from J, the gap between germline ends came to 16 bases. The CDR3 contains 16 residues. The CDR3 sequence: CAISESTTSSKNEQFF. The CDR3, as DNA: TGTGCCATCAGTGAGTCGACGACTAGTTCTAAGAATGAGCAGTTCTTC.

J is TRBJ1-1 and V is TRBV12-3 or TRBV12-4; no clear D. The V and J ends lost 2 bases and 3 bases respectively, with 10 bases between them. This CDR3 contains 14 residues. CDR3 sequence: CASSLWDRDTEAFF. The CDR3, as DNA: TGTGCCAGCAGTTTATGGGATAGGGACACTGAAGCTTTCTTT.

This clonotype has ten or more counts. This chain links TRBV10-3 with TRBJ2-3, with D possibly matching TRBD1 (6 bases). The CDR3 covers 15 residues. V was trimmed by 6 bases and J by 0 bases, leaving 13 bases between them. CDR1 is ENHRY and CDR2 is SYGVKD in the germline V gene. CDR3 in DNA: TGTGCCATCAGCCCCCAGGGGCTAAGCACAGATACGCAGTATTTT. Its protein is CAISPQGLSTDTQYF.

There are a few counts of this clonotype. V gene TRBV20-1 combines with J gene TRBJ1-5; 7 bases fit TRBD1. V trimming: 3 bases; J trimming: 1 base; junction bases outside the gene matches: 15. Germline V gene data show CDR1 as DFQATT and CDR2 as SNEGSKA (reference sequence). The CDR3 length is 18 residues. CDR3 DNA: TGCAGTGCTAGGCCCCCGACAGGGTTAAGAGGGAGCAATCAGCCCCAGCATTTT. Its protein product is CSARPPTGLRGSNQPQHF.

The table lists this clonotype with a few counts. A much bigger clone sits one base away, suggesting this may be a read error. The chain recombines TRBV2 with TRBJ1-2; TRBD1 matches at 10 bases. The germline CDR1 and CDR2 sequences are SNHLY and FYNNEI. Losses at the gene ends were 4 bases for V and 2 bases for J; bases not matched to a gene: 4. CDR3 length: 15 residues. The CDR3 loop is CASSVSGQGNYGYTF. CDR3 nucleotide sequence: TGTGCCAGCAGTGTGTCGGGACAGGGGAACTATGGCTACACCTTC.

Only a few counts were recorded for this clonotype. The rearrangement joins TRBV29-1 to TRBJ2-5; no firm D call. Germline V gives CDR1 SQVTM, CDR2 ANQGSEA. The CDR3 runs 13 residues. V was pared by 0 bases and J by 2 bases, with 7 bases between. CDR3 in amino acids: CSVEDPSQETQYF. The CDR3 nucleotides are TGCAGCGTTGAAGATCCGTCTCAAGAGACCCAGTACTTC.

This clonotype was recorded at least ten times. V usage is TRBV28 and J usage is TRBJ2-3; 10 bases are a match to TRBD2. CDR3 length: 16 residues. Unmatched junction bases numbered 7, after V lost 5 bases and J lost 2 bases. The germline V gene encodes CDR1 MDHEN and CDR2 SYDVKM. CDR3 residues: CASSPQLAGYTDTQYF. The CDR3 DNA reads TGTGCCAGCAGTCCTCAACTAGCGGGATACACAGATACGCAGTATTTT.

This chain uses TRBV6-2 or TRBV6-3 with TRBJ2-7, with D possibly matching TRBD2 (5 bases). Germline lookup yields CDR1 MNHEY and CDR2 SVGEGT. The CDR3 totals 15 residues. Trimming cost V 2 bases and J 0 bases, with 11 bases left between them. CDR3 DNA: TGTGCCAGCAGTTACGGAGACTATAACTCCTACGAGCAGTACTTC. Protein product: CASSYGDYNSYEQYF.